Presented here are 9 T cell receptor beta chains from one specimen sequenced in a study of PD-L1 blockade in urothelial cancer. Generated by immunoSEQ multiplex PCR, the TCRdb table keeps only in-frame clones and is missing some. The data hold 100,000 to 150,000 clones, with roughly 83% observed a single time. Specified time point: peripheral blood 6 weeks after treatment start. Material: PBMCs, obtained around atezolizumab (anti-PD-L1) treatment. These receptor sequences come from a man between 45 and 60 years old with urothelial cancer.

This rearrangement joins TRBV4-1 to TRBJ1-5; 8 bases line up with TRBD1. V was pared by 1 base and J by 3 bases, with 2 bases of the junction left unmatched. Per germline, CDR1 MGHRA and CDR2 YSYEKL. CDR3 size: 15 residues. DNA for the CDR3: TGCGCCAGCAGCCAAGGGACAGGGCTCAATCAGCCCCAGCATTTT. This gives the protein CASSQGTGLNQPQHF.

J is TRBJ2-1 and V is TRBV19, with a weak D call TRBD2 (5 bases). The CDR3 contains 16 residues. Germline-derived CDR1 and CDR2 are LNHDA and SQIVND (reference sequence). With 6 bases removed from V and 0 bases from J, the gap between germline ends came to 15 bases. CDR3 residues: CASRLDYPSSYNEQFF. The CDR3 nucleotides are TGTGCCAGTAGACTCGACTATCCCAGCTCCTACAATGAGCAGTTCTTC.

This clone showed up just once. The chain joins TRBV7-9 to TRBJ1-1; tentative D call: TRBD1 (5 bases). Trimming stripped 5 bases from V and 5 bases from J, with 15 bases between. The CDR3 length is 14 residues. Germline V gene sequence: CDR1 SEHNR, CDR2 FQNEAQ (reference sequence). The DNA of the CDR3 is TGTGCCAGCAGCCCCCAGGGCCTTTTGACTGAAGCTTTCTTT. Amino acid sequence: CASSPQGLLTEAFF.

On this clone itself: The sample has other DNA sequences that encode this CDR3 too. The rearrangement joins TRBV2 to TRBJ1-6; TRBD1 is a possible D gene (6 bases). Deletions cut 4 bases from V and 9 bases from J, with 13 bases between. The CDR3 sequence is 14 residues long. CDR1 is SNHLY, CDR2 FYNNEI, per germline. CDR3 protein: CASSVGQGGSPLHF. The DNA of the CDR3 is TGTGCCAGCAGTGTGGGTCAAGGGGGTTCACCCCTCCACTTT.

The DNA for the CDR3 is TGTGCCAGCAGTTTGTTGGAGCCCTACGAGCAGTACTTC. It translates to CASSLLEPYEQYF. The J gene is TRBJ2-7, the V gene TRBV28; D unclear. V lost 3 bases to trimming and J lost 2 bases, with 8 bases between them. Germline CDR1 reads MDHEN; CDR2 reads SYDVKM. The CDR3 totals 13 residues.

This sequence joins TRBV9 and TRBJ2-1; 7 bases are shared with TRBD2. With V trimmed by 2 bases and J by 5 bases, 4 bases remained unmatched. Germline V gene lookup returns CDR1 SGDLS and CDR2 YYNGEE. The CDR3 sequence is 14 residues long. This CDR3 reads CASSVSGTNNEQFF. For the CDR3, the DNA is TGTGCCAGCAGCGTTTCAGGGACTAACAATGAGCAGTTCTTC.

This clone was counted only a few times. The chain recombines TRBV6-6 with TRBJ2-7, with 12 bases matching TRBD2. Germline CDR1 is MNHNY and CDR2 is SVGAGI (reference sequence). The CDR3 runs to 15 residues. Unmatched junction bases numbered 5, after V lost 6 bases and J lost 2 bases. In DNA, the CDR3 is TGTGCCAGCAGGGGAACTAGCGGGAGGCCCTACGAGCAGTACTTC. Its protein product is CASRGTSGRPYEQYF.

The V and J genes are TRBV11-3 and TRBJ1-5; a possible D gene is TRBD1 (5 bases). Trimming stripped 5 bases from V and 7 bases from J, with 18 bases between. The CDR3 sequence is 15 residues long. In germline, CDR1 is SGHNT, CDR2 YENEEA. CDR3 bases: TGTGCCAGCAGCCCCTCAGACGGGGGTGTACAGCCCCAGCATTTT. It encodes CASSPSDGGVQPQHF.

The chain has TRBV10-2 and TRBJ1-2; D is possibly TRBD1 (5 bases). CDR1 is WSHSY and CDR2 is SAAADI in the germline V gene. This CDR3 comprises 12 residues. The V and J ends lost 6 bases and 0 bases respectively, with 5 bases between them. The CDR3 loop is CASRGPNYGYTF. Written as DNA, the CDR3 is TGCGCCAGCAGGGGGCCTAACTATGGCTACACCTTC.